What follows describes a single TCR beta chain. Its cognate antigen has yet to be identified. Base qualities are not recorded, but no much larger clone differs from it by a single base. V is cut by 3 bases and J by 3 bases, and the space between the germline ends is 14 bases. Its CDR3 holds 15 amino acids, cysteine through phenylalanine. Here the CDR3 DNA is all that survives: 45 bases in frame from base 1. Based on the germline V gene, the CDR1 and CDR2 sequences are MDHEN and SYDVKM. This sample was taken from a study of control samples from healthy donors and cancer patients (dated by TCRdb to the early 2020s). Library construction relied on the immunoSEQ multiplex PCR assay. TCRdb mirrors the immuneACCESS table, restricted to in-frame sequences. Some clones are absent from its copies; in checked studies, under half trace to an unresolved V gene, and the reason for the others is unknown. For this sample there are over 75,000 clones; around 91% appear just once. The leading ten clones occupy 15% to 17% of the sample.

The source material was blood. The receptor was derived from a man aged 25-40 years in good health. The sequence is built from TRBV28 and TRBJ2-5, and the D gene may be TRBD2, 6 bases matching. CDR3 protein: CASSFGGASEETQYF. The DNA sequence is as follows: TGTGCCAGCAGTTTTGGGGGAGCTAGCGAAGAGACCCAGTACTTC.